The rows below give T cell receptor beta chains drawn from one sample of a study of T cells in Graves' hyperthyroidism and ophthalmopathy. TCRdb fed the multiplex PCR reads into MiXCR, producing one record per CDR3 protein. The sample includes fewer than 800,000 distinct CDR3 sequences, 16% of them seen just once. Source material: blood. The source is a man aged 18 to 29 with Graves' hyperthyroidism. The CDR3 runs from the conserved cysteine through the conserved F or W. Each record gives: CDR3 protein, CDR3 DNA, J gene, V gene, D gene, clone size. A D gene is named only where the DNA matches it firmly. Not all rows give a size; the values are once, few, many and, for expanded clones, a class.

CDR3aa: CASSSARTSTDTQYF
CDR3nt: TGTGCCAGCAGCTCAGCGAGGACCAGCACAGATACGCAGTATTTT
j_gene: TRBJ2-3
v_gene: TRBV6-2/TRBV6-3
d_gene: NA
abundance: many

CDR3aa: CASSPDRAHGYTF
CDR3nt: TGTGCCAGCAGTCCTGACAGGGCCCATGGCTACACCTTC
j_gene: TRBJ1-2
v_gene: TRBV12-3/TRBV12-4
d_gene: TRBD1
abundance: few

CDR3aa: CATSDPRTYAGTDTQYF
CDR3nt: TGTGCCACCAGTGATCCACGGACCTACGCCGGCACAGATACGCAGTATTTT
j_gene: TRBJ2-3
v_gene: TRBV24-1
d_gene: NA
abundance: NA

CDR3aa: CASSLYAGELFF
CDR3nt: TGTGCCAGCAGCTTATACGCCGGGGAGCTGTTTTTT
j_gene: TRBJ2-2
v_gene: TRBV7-9
d_gene: NA
abundance: NA

CDR3aa: CASGRKGGTGSHTEAFF
CDR3nt: TGTGCCAGCGGCCGTAAGGGTGGGACAGGGTCTCACACTGAAGCTTTCTTT
j_gene: TRBJ1-1
v_gene: TRBV27
d_gene: TRBD1
abundance: NA

CDR3aa: CASSPRMAGVMYTGELFF
CDR3nt: TGTGCCAGCAGCCCGCGAATGGCAGGGGTAATGTACACCGGGGAGCTGTTTTTT
j_gene: TRBJ2-2
v_gene: TRBV7-9
d_gene: NA
abundance: NA

CDR3aa: CASSLGGTGHYEQYF
CDR3nt: TGCGCCAGCAGCTTGGGAGGGACGGGACACTACGAGCAGTACTTC
j_gene: TRBJ2-7
v_gene: TRBV5-1
d_gene: NA
abundance: many

CDR3aa: CASSFGQGYSPLHF
CDR3nt: TGTGCCAGCAGCTTCGGACAGGGTTATTCACCCCTCCACTTT
j_gene: TRBJ1-6
v_gene: TRBV7-3
d_gene: TRBD1
abundance: NA

CDR3aa: CASSLDQGGKLFF
CDR3nt: TGCGCCAGCAGCTTGGATCAGGGGGGGAAACTGTTTTTT
j_gene: TRBJ1-4
v_gene: TRBV5-1
d_gene: TRBD1
abundance: NA

CDR3aa: CASSLGLGHEQFF
CDR3nt: TGTGCCAGCAGCTTAGGGTTGGGCCATGAGCAGTTCTTC
j_gene: TRBJ2-1
v_gene: TRBV11-2
d_gene: NA
abundance: NA

CDR3aa: CSAGTVYSNQPQHF
CDR3nt: TGCAGTGCGGGGACAGTTTATAGCAATCAGCCCCAGCATTTT
j_gene: TRBJ1-5
v_gene: TRBV20-1
d_gene: TRBD1
abundance: few

CDR3aa: CASSQVVGEAYTF
CDR3nt: TGTGCCAGCAGCCAAGTGGTAGGGGAAGCCTACACCTTC
j_gene: TRBJ1-2
v_gene: TRBV3-1
d_gene: NA
abundance: few

CDR3aa: CASSLVLIGGGLEQFF
CDR3nt: TGTGCCAGCAGCTTAGTCCTCATCGGGGGGGGGTTAGAGCAGTTCTTC
j_gene: TRBJ2-1
v_gene: TRBV11-3
d_gene: TRBD2
abundance: many

CDR3aa: CSVEDLPGRPVAKNIQYF
CDR3nt: TGCAGCGTTGAAGATCTACCGGGACGTCCGGTAGCCAAAAACATTCAGTACTTC
j_gene: TRBJ2-4
v_gene: TRBV29-1
d_gene: NA
abundance: many

CDR3aa: CASSQERPFWPPQVTRRGTGELFF
CDR3nt: TGCGCCAGCAGCCAAGAGCGACCCTTTTGGCCCCCGCAAGTGACTAGAAGGGGCACCGGGGAGCTGTTTTTT
j_gene: TRBJ2-2
v_gene: TRBV4-3
d_gene: NA
abundance: NA

CDR3aa: CATWTGLNEQFF
CDR3nt: TGTGCCACCTGGACAGGGTTGAATGAGCAGTTCTTC
j_gene: TRBJ2-1
v_gene: TRBV28
d_gene: TRBD1
abundance: many

CDR3aa: CASSWGDKPHTEAFF
CDR3nt: TGTGCCAGCAGTTGGGGGGACAAGCCGCACACTGAAGCTTTCTTT
j_gene: TRBJ1-1
v_gene: TRBV12-3/TRBV12-4
d_gene: NA
abundance: many

CDR3aa: CASSVDPGTGNNEQFF
CDR3nt: TGTGCCAGCAGCGTTGACCCCGGGACTGGTAACAATGAGCAGTTCTTC
j_gene: TRBJ2-1
v_gene: TRBV9
d_gene: NA
abundance: NA

CDR3aa: CASSRRRDTYNEQFF
CDR3nt: TGTGCCAGCTCCCGGCGACGGGACACTTACAATGAGCAGTTCTTC
j_gene: TRBJ2-1
v_gene: TRBV18
d_gene: NA
abundance: few

CDR3aa: CASSLVAEQFF
CDR3nt: TGTGCCAGCAGCTTAGTTGCTGAGCAGTTCTTC
j_gene: TRBJ2-1
v_gene: TRBV7-2
d_gene: NA
abundance: many

CDR3aa: CAWSGGQPNQPQHF
CDR3nt: TGTGCCTGGAGTGGGGGACAGCCAAATCAGCCCCAGCATTTT
j_gene: TRBJ1-5
v_gene: TRBV30
d_gene: TRBD1
abundance: many

CDR3aa: CATSKGGAGRIYGYTF
CDR3nt: TGTGCCACCAGCAAGGGTGGGGCAGGGCGAATCTATGGCTACACCTTC
j_gene: TRBJ1-2
v_gene: TRBV15
d_gene: NA
abundance: few

CDR3aa: CASYGGTEAFF
CDR3nt: TGTGCCAGCTACGGGGGGACTGAAGCTTTCTTT
j_gene: TRBJ1-1
v_gene: TRBV2
d_gene: NA
abundance: many